This T cell receptor beta chain was identified during a study of breast tumors, draining lymph nodes, adjacent tissues. TCRdb re-derived calls from the multiplex PCR reads in MiXCR, one entry per CDR3 protein. The data hold about 35,000 distinct CDR3 sequences, with 36% observed a single time. The germline gives CDR1 MNHNY, CDR2 SVGAGI (reference sequence). The trim removed 5 bases at V and 2 bases at J, leaving 7 bases unmatched. There are 15 residues in the CDR3. In this sample, this clonotype turned up many times. Its target is not known. Whole-study findings and limits: Luminal-like breast cancer showed significantly higher tumor–nontumor repertoire similarity than basal-like.

The receptor comes from a female donor with breast cancer. Some clones in this sample may be carry-over from other donors' samples. The chain combines TRBV6-6 with TRBJ2-3; 7 bases fit TRBD1. The sequenced material came from breast tumor tissue. In nucleotides, the CDR3 is TGTGCCAGCAGTCCTACAGGGGCCAACACAGATACGCAGTATTTT. Amino acid sequence: CASSPTGANTDTQYF.